This T cell receptor beta chain was identified in a study of blood T cell repertoires in COVID-19. Across the study: Sites across the United States, Italy and Spain contributed samples from acute and convalescent COVID-19.

Original processing notes: Amplifying reference gene primers gave estimates of nucleated cell counts. Using immunoSEQ multiplex PCR, the repertoire was profiled, and TCRdb retains in-frame clones only, with some absent. V and J calls and clone size are copied from that table; D and trimming were computed from the DNA. The table shows approximately 160,000 clones, with approximately 80% occurring only once. CDR1 is KGHSH and CDR2 is LQKENI in the germline V gene. The CDR3 loop spans 17 amino acids. Trimming pared 1 base from V and 7 bases from J, leaving 20 bases between. The chain has TRBV18 and TRBJ1-5; D unresolved. Sequenced: peripheral blood. This receptor was obtained from a man in his 70s who had recovered from COVID-19. CDR3 sequence: CASSPRGGSPVQQPQHF. Written as DNA, the CDR3 is TGTGCCAGCTCACCACGTGGAGGTTCCCCTGTCCAGCAGCCCCAGCATTTT.